The 27 T cell receptor beta chains listed next were all sequenced from one sample in a study of shared clonotypes between healthy human individuals. Profiled with immunoSEQ multiplex PCR; TCRdb holds only in-frame clones, not every one. The sample includes roughly 2,000,000 clones, about 94% of them seen just once. Selected positively for CCR7 and CD45RO-negative, naive CD8 cells excluded terminally differentiated effector memory CD45RA+ cells. The source material was naive CD8+ T cells from PBMCs. These receptors all come from a man aged 18 to 30 in good health. Some clones in this sample may be carry-over from other donors' samples.

A single count supports this clone. The V gene is TRBV28, the J gene TRBJ1-2; the D gene is possibly TRBD1 (5 bases). CDR3 length: 13 residues. Trimming took 3 bases from V and 8 from J, leaving 13 bases between them. The germline V gene has CDR1 MDHEN and CDR2 SYDVKM. CDR3 in DNA: TGTGCCAGCAGTTTCCCCGGGGCTGCCGGCTACACCTTC. Translation: CASSFPGAAGYTF.

Comments on this clone: Within the sample, other DNA sequences also encode this same CDR3. The chain employs TRBV9 and TRBJ1-2; TRBD1 matches 7 bases. The J segment lost 2 bases and the V segment lost 0 bases, leaving 4 bases of the junction unmatched. The V gene's germline CDR1 is SGDLS and CDR2 YYNGEE. This CDR3 has 15 residues. CDR3 residues: CASSVAGTVNYGYTF. CDR3 sequence (DNA): TGTGCCAGCAGCGTAGCCGGGACAGTCAACTATGGCTACACCTTC.

V and J are TRBV5-1 and TRBJ2-3; D is possibly TRBD2 (6 bases). CDR1 and CDR2 (germline): SGHRS, YFSETQ. The CDR3 runs to 16 residues. V was clipped by 4 bases and J by 2 bases, with 17 bases between them. The CDR3 nucleotides are TGCGCCAGCAGCGGAGAAGGGACTCGGAACACAGATACGCAGTATTTT. This gives the protein CASSGEGTRNTDTQYF.

The rearrangement uses TRBV7-2 and TRBJ1-1, with D unclear. Trimming removed 5 bases from V and 4 bases from J, with 14 bases in between. This CDR3 spans 14 amino acids. CDR1 and CDR2 from the germline V gene are SGHTA and FQGNSA. For the CDR3, the DNA is TGTGCCAGCAGCCTCAGGAGTGGGGTCACTGAAGCTTTCTTT. The encoded protein is CASSLRSGVTEAFF.

The V call is TRBV7-9, the J call TRBJ1-1; no definite D call. The CDR3 sequence is 15 residues long. V was cut by 5 bases and J by 0 bases, with 13 bases left in between. The germline CDR1 and CDR2 sequences are SEHNR and FQNEAQ (reference sequence). CDR3 in DNA: TGTGCCAGCAGCGGCTGGACGGCTATGAACACTGAAGCTTTCTTT. It codes for CASSGWTAMNTEAFF.

The chain has TRBV7-2 and TRBJ1-2; no firm D call. Trimming took 3 bases from V and 8 from J, leaving 10 bases between them. The germline V gene encodes CDR1 SGHTA and CDR2 FQGNSA. The CDR3 spans 12 residues. The CDR3 region has the DNA TGTGCCAGCAGCTTTGGGCTGAGGGGCTACACCTTC. This codes for CASSFGLRGYTF.

This chain joins TRBV20-1 and TRBJ2-5; a weak D match, TRBD2 (6 bases). The DNA end is more similar to TRBJ2-7, so the J call may be wrong. The CDR3 has 11 amino acids. Germline loops: CDR1 DFQATT, CDR2 SNEGSKA (reference sequence). This chain's CDR3 is CSAPGGYEQYF. CDR3 DNA sequence: TGCAGTGCCCCCGGGGGATACGAGCAGTACTTC.

The chain joins TRBV5-6 to TRBJ2-1; 11 positions match TRBD2. Trimming took 3 bases from V and 2 from J; bases not matched to a gene: 4. The V gene's germline CDR1 is SGHDT and CDR2 YYEEEE. CDR3 length equals 16 residues. Here the CDR3 DNA reads TGTGCCAGCAGCTCCGGACTAGCGGGCCCCTACAATGAGCAGTTCTTC. Amino acids: CASSSGLAGPYNEQFF.

This clone showed up just once. The chain links TRBV10-2 to TRBJ2-7, with a tentative D call TRBD1 (8 bases). V lost 6 bases to trimming and J lost 1 base, with 22 bases between them. Germline V gene sequence: CDR1 WSHSY, CDR2 SAAADI. CDR3 size: 17 residues. The CDR3 sequence is CASRGGDRRAGSYEQYF. The CDR3 region has the DNA TGCGCCAGCAGGGGGGGGGACAGGAGAGCGGGATCCTACGAGCAGTACTTC.

The rearrangement links TRBV19 to TRBJ2-1; 11 bases fit TRBD2. Germline CDR1 reads LNHDA; CDR2 reads SQIVND (reference sequence). Germline trimming cut 1 base from V and 9 bases from J; bases unmatched to any gene: 8. This CDR3 contains 16 residues. The CDR3 DNA is TGTGCCAGTAGTATAGTTGGCCTAGCGGGAGGCCGTGAGCAGTTCTTC. Protein sequence: CASSIVGLAGGREQFF.

As concerns this clone: Other DNA sequences in the sample encode the same CDR3. V gene TRBV27 combines with J gene TRBJ1-5, with D unclear. The CDR3 has 14 amino acids. V was cut by 4 bases and J by 4 bases, with 11 bases left in between. CDR1 is MNHEY, CDR2 SMNVEV, per germline (reference sequence). The CDR3 DNA reads as TGTGCCAGCAGTTCTTTCGGCGGTAATCAGCCCCAGCATTTT. This sequence encodes CASSSFGGNQPQHF.

Note on this clone: Other DNA variants within this sample encode the same CDR3. The V call is TRBV27, the J call TRBJ2-1, with 10 bases matching TRBD2. The CDR3 sequence is 16 residues long. Germline CDR1 and CDR2: MNHEY and SMNVEV (reference sequence). J gave up 3 bases and V 0 bases, and 2 bases lay outside the gene matches. CDR3 sequence reads: CASSLSLAGVYNEQFF. The DNA of the CDR3 is TGTGCCAGCAGTTTATCGCTAGCGGGAGTCTACAATGAGCAGTTCTTC.

The CDR3 DNA is TGTGCCACCAGCAGAGATGGAGGCCTAGCCGTTGGGACCGGGGAGCTGTTTTTT. Protein: CATSRDGGLAVGTGELFF. The rearrangement links TRBV15 to TRBJ2-2, with D possibly matching TRBD2 (5 bases). CDR3 size: 18 residues. Deletions cut 0 bases from V and 5 bases from J, with 19 bases between. Per the germline V gene, CDR1 is LNHNV and CDR2 is YYDKDF (reference sequence).

The chain employs TRBV28 and TRBJ2-1; D possibly corresponds to TRBD2 (5 bases). The V end was cut by 7 bases, the J end by 4 bases, with 8 bases between. Germline lookup yields CDR1 MDHEN and CDR2 SYDVKM. The CDR3 has 12 amino acids. CDR3 sequence: CASTREYNEQFF. The DNA for the CDR3 is TGTGCCAGCACGAGGGAGTACAATGAGCAGTTCTTC. Together with reference TRBV28 and TRBJ2-1, the CDR3 gives the full variable domain: DVKVTQSSRYLVKRTGEKVFLECVQDMDHENMFWYRQDPGLGLRLIYFSYDVKMKEKGDIPEGYSVSREKKERFSLILESASTNQTSMYLCASTREYNEQFFGPGTRLTVL.

The CDR3 DNA reads TGTGCCAGCAGTTGGACCGGGTTTGGATACAATGAGCAGTTCTTC. It codes for CASSWTGFGYNEQFF. The chain employs TRBV27 and TRBJ2-1; D is unclear. Trimming left V 4 bases short and J 4 bases short, with 14 bases between. This CDR3 has 15 residues. Germline assignment: CDR1 MNHEY and CDR2 SMNVEV (reference sequence).

The chain joins TRBV10-2 to TRBJ1-5; D is unclear. CDR1 and CDR2 (germline): WSHSY, SAAADI. The V end lost 6 bases, the J end lost 2 bases, and 23 bases lay between the germline ends. The CDR3 extends over 18 amino acids. The CDR3 sequence: CASSPEAGGLWGNQPQHF. The CDR3 DNA reads as TGCGCCAGCAGCCCAGAGGCAGGAGGTCTTTGGGGCAATCAGCCCCAGCATTTT.

V gene TRBV9 combines with J gene TRBJ2-1; 9 bases align to TRBD2. The CDR3 sequence is 14 residues long. Germline CDR1 SGDLS, CDR2 YYNGEE. Germline trimming cut 1 base from V and 13 bases from J; bases unmatched to any gene: 9. Written as DNA, the CDR3 is TGTGCCAGCAGCGTAACCCTCGGACTAGCGCGTCAGTTCTTC. Its protein product is CASSVTLGLARQFF.

The gene calls are TRBV5-1 and TRBJ2-2; no reliable D call. This CDR3 has 19 residues. Germline V CDR1 and CDR2: SGHRS, YFSETQ. The V end was cut by 1 base, the J end by 1 base, with 20 bases between. The CDR3 DNA is TGCGCCAGCAGCTTGACCATTCACCGGCCCCCCGGGAACACCGGGGAGCTGTTTTTT. It yields the protein CASSLTIHRPPGNTGELFF.

Notes on this clone: In the same sample, other DNA sequences code for this CDR3. The rearrangement joins TRBV28 to TRBJ1-5, with a possible D match to TRBD1 (5 bases). CDR1 and CDR2 from the germline V gene are MDHEN and SYDVKM. This CDR3 comprises 14 residues. With 2 bases removed from V and 4 bases from J, the gap between germline ends came to 9 bases. The CDR3 sequence is CASSLRGFNQPQHF. Here the CDR3 DNA reads TGTGCCAGCAGTTTAAGGGGTTTTAATCAGCCCCAGCATTTT.

The V and J genes are TRBV27 and TRBJ2-7, with a tentative D call TRBD2 (6 bases). The CDR3 is 15 amino acids. CDR1 and CDR2 (germline): MNHEY, SMNVEV (reference sequence). The germline V and J ends were trimmed by 5 bases and 1 base, with 15 bases remaining between them. DNA for the CDR3: TGTGCCAGCAGTATTACCGGGACTCAATCCTACGAGCAGTACTTC. This codes for CASSITGTQSYEQYF.

The count of this clone is one. This chain connects TRBV6-5 to TRBJ2-2; unclear D gene. Germline V gives CDR1 MNHEY, CDR2 SVGAGI. V gave up 0 bases and J gave up 6 bases, with 8 bases separating them. This CDR3 is 14 amino acids long. CDR3 DNA sequence: TGTGCCAGCAGTTACTCCTCGGCTGCCGGGGAGCTGTTTTTT. It is translated as CASSYSSAAGELFF.

V is TRBV15 and J is TRBJ2-1, with D possibly matching TRBD1 (8 bases). Germline assignment: CDR1 LNHNV and CDR2 YYDKDF (reference sequence). The CDR3 contains 17 residues. Trimming cost V 1 base and J 6 bases, with 19 bases left between them. The CDR3 here is CATSRGPGQGGGNEQFF. CDR3 coding DNA: TGTGCCACCAGCAGAGGCCCTGGACAGGGCGGGGGCAATGAGCAGTTCTTC.

This clone has just a few counts. V usage is TRBV19 and J usage is TRBJ1-1, with a tentative D call TRBD1 (5 bases). Germline loops: CDR1 LNHDA, CDR2 SQIVND (reference sequence). This CDR3 has 11 residues. V was clipped by 7 bases and J by 4 bases, with 7 bases between them. In DNA, the CDR3 is TGTGCCAGTATCGGGGGCACTGAAGCTTTCTTT. Translated: CASIGGTEAFF.

This clone was observed a handful of times. V gene TRBV19 combines with J gene TRBJ1-5, with D hard to call. This CDR3 spans 15 amino acids. V was clipped by 1 base and J by 0 bases, with 7 bases between them. The germline V gene has CDR1 LNHDA and CDR2 SQIVND (reference sequence). The DNA for the CDR3 is TGTGCCAGTAGTATAGCAGTGCATAGCAATCAGCCCCAGCATTTT. Its translation is CASSIAVHSNQPQHF.

The chain joins TRBV6-6 to TRBJ2-7; possibly TRBD1 for D (5 bases). The ends were cut back, 2 bases at V and 5 bases at J, with 10 bases in the middle. The CDR3 runs 13 residues. Germline lookup yields CDR1 MNHNY and CDR2 SVGAGI (reference sequence). This CDR3 is CASSYQTVNEQYF. The CDR3 bases are TGTGCCAGCAGTTACCAGACAGTAAACGAGCAGTACTTC.

The V and J genes are TRBV30 and TRBJ1-5, with a possible D match to TRBD1 (6 bases). The CDR3 spans 14 residues. The V gene lost 2 bases and the J gene lost 5 bases, with 13 bases spanning the gap. Germline V gives CDR1 GTSNPN, CDR2 SVGIG (reference sequence). The CDR3 is CAWSLLGAHQPQHF. CDR3 sequence (DNA): TGTGCCTGGAGTCTATTGGGGGCGCATCAGCCCCAGCATTTT.

The chain is built from TRBV19 and TRBJ1-3; D perhaps matches TRBD1 (5 bases). Trimming took 0 bases from V and 2 from J, leaving 8 bases between them. Germline loops: CDR1 LNHDA, CDR2 SQIVND (reference sequence). This CDR3 has 15 amino acids. DNA of the CDR3: TGTGCCAGTAGTATAGATCTGGGGCCTGGAAACACCATATATTTT. Protein product: CASSIDLGPGNTIYF. The complete variable domain, with remaining parts taken from reference TRBV19 and TRBJ1-3, reads DGGITQSPKYLFRKEGQNVTLSCEQNLNHDAMYWYRQDPGQGLRLIYYSQIVNDFQKGDIAEGYSVSREKKESFPLTVTSAQKNPTAFYLCASSIDLGPGNTIYFGEGSWLTVV.